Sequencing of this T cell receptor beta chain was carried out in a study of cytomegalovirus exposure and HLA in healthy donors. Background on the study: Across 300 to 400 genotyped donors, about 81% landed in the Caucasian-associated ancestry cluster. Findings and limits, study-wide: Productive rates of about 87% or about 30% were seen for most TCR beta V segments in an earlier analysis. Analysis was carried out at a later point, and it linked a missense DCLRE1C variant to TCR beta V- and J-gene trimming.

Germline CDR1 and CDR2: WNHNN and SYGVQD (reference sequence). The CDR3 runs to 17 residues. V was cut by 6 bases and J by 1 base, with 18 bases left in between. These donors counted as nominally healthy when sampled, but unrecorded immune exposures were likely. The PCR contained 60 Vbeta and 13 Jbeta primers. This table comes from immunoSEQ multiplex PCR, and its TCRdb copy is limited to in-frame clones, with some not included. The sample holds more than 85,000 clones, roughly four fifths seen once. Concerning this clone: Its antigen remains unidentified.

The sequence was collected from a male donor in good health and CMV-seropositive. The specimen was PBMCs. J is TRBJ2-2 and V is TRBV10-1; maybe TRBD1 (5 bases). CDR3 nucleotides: TGCGCCAGCAGGCAGGGTGAAAAGTTTGTGAACACCGGGGAGCTGTTTTTT. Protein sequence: CASRQGEKFVNTGELFF.